The clone carrying this T cell receptor beta chain has a count of ten or more. The antigen is unknown. This record comes from a study of blood T cells in healthy people across ages. Points from the study as a whole: The lack of PBMC sorting stopped any conclusive naive versus antigen-experienced comparison. Diversity of TCR beta per million T cells declined in a roughly linear way with age. The donors' CMV status was not determined, possibly confounding changes in expanded clonotypes.

CDR1 MGHRA and CDR2 YSYEKL come from the germline V gene. The CDR3 extends over 16 amino acids. V gave up 0 bases and J gave up 0 bases, with 9 bases separating them. A J-beta primer mix and a sample-barcoded 5' primer were used in a second PCR of about 7 to 12 cycles. TCRdb processed the 5' RACE reads anew with MiXCR; each CDR3 protein has one entry. Here the sample spans roughly 680,000 distinct CDR3 sequences, around 52% being singletons. The sequencing sample was made of blood. The V call is TRBV4-1, the J call TRBJ2-1; no firm D call. This receptor was identified in a woman older than 75 in good health. CDR3 sequence reads: CASSQDFPSSYNEQFF. The CDR3 coding sequence is TGCGCCAGCAGCCAAGATTTTCCGAGCTCCTACAATGAGCAGTTCTTC.